A single sample gave rise to the 17 T cell receptor beta chains below, sequenced in a study of regulatory T cells in long-lasting Graves disease (dated by TCRdb to about 2021). Taken with the paper, the label for time point translates to: persistent/refractory GD, antithyroid drugs over 5 years with positive TRAb. RNA was extracted from PBMCs in TRIzol for both TCR sequencing and RNA sequencing. Library preparation employed multiplex PCR. TCRdb lists the instrument as Illumina HiSeq 4000. iRepertoire HTBI primers and Arm-PCR amplification of CDR3 regions were used to construct TCR beta libraries. TCRdb handled the public reads itself, with Q25 trimming in fastp and clone calling in MiXCR, and kept productive beta chains. When rows share a CDR3 protein, they turn into one entry using the most common DNA and genes. In all, the sample holds 300,000 to 350,000 distinct CDR3 sequences, and around 19% of those were seen once. The ten largest clones capture less than 35% of the sample.

Sample: peripheral blood mononuclear cells (PBMCs), taken when the disease was refractory, from a patient treated with antithyroid drugs. These receptor sequences come from a female donor with Graves disease.

V usage is TRBV19 and J usage is TRBJ2-5; TRBD1 matches 8 bases. The CDR3 extends over 14 amino acids. With 5 bases clipped from V and 2 bases from J, the junction kept 4 bases outside the gene matches. Germline V gene sequence: CDR1 LNHDA, CDR2 SQIVND (reference sequence). CDR3 nucleotides: TGTGCCAGTAGTCCGACAGGGGCACAAGAGACCCAGTACTTC. Residues: CASSPTGAQETQYF.

This clonotype was seen at least ten times. The chain joins TRBV10-3 to TRBJ1-2; a weak D match, TRBD1 (6 bases). Germline CDR1 reads ENHRY; CDR2 reads SYGVKD. CDR3 length equals 15 residues. Trimming shortened V by 7 bases and J by 0 bases, and 15 bases separated the two germline ends. CDR3 amino acids: CAITQLTGSNYGYTF. CDR3 DNA: TGTGCCATCACTCAGCTGACAGGCTCTAACTATGGCTACACCTTC.

This clonotype was counted only a few times. V gene TRBV6-1 combines with J gene TRBJ1-1, with unresolved D. The CDR3 is 13 amino acids. The germline gives CDR1 MNHNS, CDR2 SASEGT. V was clipped by 11 bases and J by 1 base, with 14 bases between them. CDR3 protein: CARMREENTEAFF. As DNA, the CDR3 is TGTGCCCGAATGAGGGAAGAGAACACTGAAGCTTTCTTT.

The chain joins TRBV6-2 or TRBV6-3 to TRBJ2-6, with TRBD1 as a possible D gene (6 bases). CDR3 length: 20 residues. Trimming pared 2 bases from V and 0 bases from J, leaving 20 bases between. Germline CDR1 is MNHEY and CDR2 is SVGEGT. CDR3 coding DNA: TGTGCCAGCAGTTACCATGCACCGGGACAAAAAAACTCTGGGGCCAACGTCCTGACTTTC. This gives the protein CASSYHAPGQKNSGANVLTF.

This clonotype was counted a few times. The gene calls are TRBV14 and TRBJ2-7; D possibly matches TRBD1 or TRBD2 (5 bases each). Germline CDR1 SGHDN, CDR2 FVKESK. There are 11 residues in the CDR3. V was cut by 3 bases and J by 8 bases, with 8 bases left in between. CDR3 DNA: TGTGCCAGCAGCCAGCTGGGACAGCAGTACTTC. This gives the protein CASSQLGQQYF.

This clonotype was seen only a few times. This chain links TRBV3-1 with TRBJ2-2, with TRBD1 as a possible D gene (6 bases). The CDR3 consists of 13 residues. Looked up from germline, CDR1 is LGHDT and CDR2 is YNNKEL (reference sequence). Deletions cut 4 bases from V and 7 bases from J, with 10 bases between. The CDR3 bases are TGTGCCAGCAGCCCTGTAGGGGGCGGGGAGCTGTTTTTT. Its protein is CASSPVGGGELFF.

The sample holds a few counts of this clonotype. The rearrangement links TRBV11-2 to TRBJ1-3; 9 bases match TRBD1. The CDR3 spans 18 residues. V trimming: 5 bases; J trimming: 0 bases; junction bases outside the gene matches: 11. Germline values: CDR1 SGHAT, CDR2 FQNNGV. The CDR3 loop reads CASSISPGQGVSGNTIYF. In DNA form, the CDR3 reads TGTGCCAGCAGCATCTCTCCGGGACAGGGTGTCTCTGGAAACACCATATATTTT.

About this clonotype itself: This may stem from a read error, because a much larger clone lies one nucleotide away. The V and J genes are TRBV6-1 and TRBJ2-7; no firm D call. This CDR3 region has 12 residues. Per germline, CDR1 MNHNS and CDR2 SASEGT. DNA of the CDR3: TGTGCCAGCAGCAGGCTACGCTACGAGCAGTGCTTC. It codes for CASSRLRYEQCF.

The genes are TRBV28 and TRBJ2-3; either TRBD1 or TRBD2 may supply D (5 bases each). With 2 bases removed from V and 4 bases from J, the gap between germline ends came to 13 bases. CDR3 length: 15 residues. The germline gives CDR1 MDHEN, CDR2 SYDVKM. CDR3 nucleotide sequence: TGTGCCAGCAGTTTAGGGGGAGTGGTTTCAGATACGCAGTATTTT. Translating it yields CASSLGGVVSDTQYF.

Ten or more counts support this clonotype. The rearrangement joins TRBV2 to TRBJ2-7; 9 bases map to TRBD2. Germline V lookup: CDR1 SNHLY, CDR2 FYNNEI. Losses at the gene ends were 4 bases for V and 6 bases for J; bases not matched to a gene: 7. The CDR3 covers 14 residues. CDR3 region: CASSVGGRVLEQYF. CDR3 nucleotide sequence: TGTGCCAGCAGTGTCGGCGGGAGGGTTCTCGAGCAGTACTTC.

This clonotype has ten or more counts. V usage is TRBV15 and J usage is TRBJ1-6, with D unresolved. The CDR3 spans 14 residues. Germline values: CDR1 LNHNV, CDR2 YYDKDF (reference sequence). V was trimmed by 0 bases and J by 10 bases, leaving 10 bases between them. CDR3 sequence: CATSRDSGKSPLHF. The CDR3 DNA follows: TGTGCCACCAGCAGAGATTCAGGCAAATCACCCCTCCACTTT.

V gene TRBV30 combines with J gene TRBJ2-7, with 8 bases fitting TRBD1. Germline CDR1 GTSNPN, CDR2 SVGIG (reference sequence). There are 14 residues in the CDR3. The V gene end was trimmed by 3 bases and the J gene end by 3 bases; junction bases not matched to a gene: 7. In DNA, the CDR3 is TGTGCCTGGAGGAGGACAGGGCTTGTCTACGAGCAGTACTTC. This translates into CAWRRTGLVYEQYF.

This clonotype occurred a few times. The CDR3 spells CASSPFGRTKNIQYF. Written as DNA, the CDR3 is TGTGCCAGCAGCCCGTTTGGCAGGACCAAAAACATTCAGTACTTC. J is TRBJ2-4 and V is TRBV7-8; D is unclear. The CDR3 is made up of 15 amino acids. The germline V and J ends were trimmed by 5 bases and 2 bases, with 13 bases remaining between them. CDR1 and CDR2 from the germline V gene are SGHVS and FQNEAQ.

The chain is built from TRBV28 and TRBJ2-3; 9 positions match TRBD1. CDR3 length: 15 residues. V lost 2 bases, J lost 4 bases, and 4 bases stayed unmatched. Per the germline V gene, CDR1 is MDHEN and CDR2 is SYDVKM. The CDR3 here is CASSLRGQGPDTQYF. In DNA form, the CDR3 reads TGTGCCAGCAGTTTAAGGGGACAGGGACCAGATACGCAGTATTTT. The whole variable domain, filled in from reference TRBV28 and TRBJ2-3, reads DVKVTQSSRYLVKRTGEKVFLECVQDMDHENMFWYRQDPGLGLRLIYFSYDVKMKEKGDIPEGYSVSREKKERFSLILESASTNQTSMYLCASSLRGQGPDTQYFGPGTRLTVL.

This clonotype was seen many times. V usage is TRBV6-1 and J usage is TRBJ1-2, with D perhaps TRBD1 (5 bases). This CDR3 comprises 13 residues. V shed 6 bases and J shed 8 bases, with 16 bases lying between them. CDR1 MNHNS and CDR2 SASEGT come from the germline V gene. CDR3 coding DNA: TGTGCCAGCAGCCCGGGACGACCCAGCGGCTACACCTTC. Translated: CASSPGRPSGYTF.

Details on this clonotype: A much larger clone differs by one base, so this may be a read error. CDR3 in amino acids: CAGSLTTGLNQPQHF. In DNA, the CDR3 is TGTGCCGGCAGCTTAACTACAGGGCTCAATCAGCCCCAGCATTTT. This chain uses TRBV7-2 with TRBJ1-5; tentatively, D is TRBD1 (6 bases). CDR1 and CDR2 from the germline V gene are SGHTA and FQGNSA. The CDR3 consists of 15 residues.

In its sample, this clonotype was seen a few times. This chain links TRBV7-9 with TRBJ2-5, with D possibly being TRBD1 or TRBD2 (7 bases each). The CDR3 loop spans 14 amino acids. Germline-derived CDR1 and CDR2 are SEHNR and FQNEAQ (reference sequence). The CDR3 here is CAGAGEGQPETQYF. The CDR3 region has the DNA TGTGCGGGGGCCGGGGAGGGACAGCCAGAGACCCAGTACTTC.